The 16 T cell receptor beta chains in this list originate from one sample, sequenced in a study of blood T cell repertoires in COVID-19. Using immunoSEQ multiplex PCR, the repertoire was profiled, and TCRdb retains in-frame clones only, with some absent. The sample contains around 130,000 clones, under 85% of which appear only once. The sequenced sample was peripheral blood. Source of these receptors: a woman aged 55 to 70 with acute or convalescent COVID-19.

The chain couples TRBV28 to TRBJ2-5; 7 bases map to TRBD2. The junction had 4 bases not matched to a gene; V was cut back by 3 bases and J by 6 bases. Germline CDR1 reads MDHEN; CDR2 reads SYDVKM. The CDR3 is 13 residues long. The DNA of the CDR3 is TGTGCCAGCAGTTTTGCGGGGGAACAGACCCAGTACTTC. Its translation: CASSFAGEQTQYF. Drawing the rest from reference TRBV28 and TRBJ2-5, the complete variable domain is DVKVTQSSRYLVKRTGEKVFLECVQDMDHENMFWYRQDPGLGLRLIYFSYDVKMKEKGDIPEGYSVSREKKERFSLILESASTNQTSMYLCASSFAGEQTQYFGPGTRLLVL.

The chain recombines TRBV5-1 with TRBJ1-3; maybe TRBD1 (5 bases). The germline CDR1 and CDR2 sequences are SGHRS and YFSETQ. With 3 bases removed from V and 1 base from J, the gap between germline ends came to 8 bases. This CDR3 region has 14 residues. Written as DNA, the CDR3 is TGCGCCAGCAGCTCGGGGGGATCTGGAAACACCATATATTTT. This translates into CASSSGGSGNTIYF.

The chain combines TRBV24-1 with TRBJ1-1, with D perhaps TRBD1 (6 bases). This CDR3 region has 12 residues. V lost 2 bases, J lost 8 bases, and 8 bases lay in between. Germline-derived CDR1 and CDR2 are KGHDR and SFDVKD. CDR3 amino acids: CATSDYQGEAFF. CDR3 in DNA: TGTGCCACCAGTGATTACCAGGGGGAAGCTTTCTTT.

This chain joins TRBV14 and TRBJ1-6; D is ambiguous. Germline assignment: CDR1 SGHDN and CDR2 FVKESK. This CDR3 comprises 13 residues. The V end lost 8 bases, the J end lost 3 bases, and 8 bases lay between the germline ends. The CDR3 nucleotides are TGTGCCAGCGGTCAGGTCTATAATTCACCCCTCCACTTT. It encodes CASGQVYNSPLHF.

The chain combines TRBV15 with TRBJ1-5, with TRBD1 matching over 8 bases. The CDR3 is 14 residues long. The germline V gene encodes CDR1 LNHNV and CDR2 YYDKDF (reference sequence). V lost 3 bases and J lost 7; bases outside the gene matches: 5. Here the CDR3 DNA reads TGTGCCACCAGCAGCGACAGGGGAAGACAGCCCCAGCATTTT. Translation gives CATSSDRGRQPQHF.

This chain links TRBV6-6 with TRBJ1-1; a possible D gene is TRBD1 (6 bases). Germline V gene data show CDR1 as MNHNY and CDR2 as SVGAGI (reference sequence). The CDR3 spans 17 residues. Between the trimmed V and J ends, which lost 5 bases and 1 base, there was a span of 20 bases. The CDR3 DNA reads TGTGCCAGCAGTCACACCTGGACAGAGGCCTCGAACACTGAAGCTTTCTTT. The encoded protein is CASSHTWTEASNTEAFF.

This chain joins TRBV28 and TRBJ2-2; TRBD2 matches 7 bases. Germline lookup yields CDR1 MDHEN and CDR2 SYDVKM. The CDR3 has 14 amino acids. The V and J ends lost 5 bases and 6 bases, in that order; junction bases with no gene match: 6. This CDR3 is CASSPGTNSGELFF. In DNA form, the CDR3 reads TGTGCCAGCAGTCCAGGGACTAACTCCGGGGAGCTGTTTTTT.

This chain joins TRBV27 and TRBJ1-1; D remains unclear. Germline loops: CDR1 MNHEY, CDR2 SMNVEV (reference sequence). The germline V and J ends were trimmed by 6 bases and 3 bases, with 23 bases remaining between them. The CDR3 contains 17 residues. The CDR3 coding sequence is TGTGCCAGCAGCCAGAGAGGGCTAAGACGAGGTTACACTGAAGCTTTCTTT. Protein: CASSQRGLRRGYTEAFF.

The chain combines TRBV12-5 with TRBJ2-1; 8 bases fit TRBD1. The CDR3 is 15 residues long. Trimming at V came to 4 bases and at J to 4 bases, leaving 6 bases not matched to a gene. The germline gives CDR1 LGHNT, CDR2 FRNRAP. As DNA, the CDR3 is TGTGCTAGTGGTTCCGGACAGGGAGAATACAATGAGCAGTTCTTC. Its translation: CASGSGQGEYNEQFF.

The chain couples TRBV7-9 to TRBJ2-5; tentative D call: TRBD2 (6 bases). Germline CDR1 and CDR2: SEHNR and FQNEAQ (reference sequence). Trimming pared 5 bases from V and 1 base from J, leaving 11 bases between. The CDR3 is 14 residues long. CDR3 nucleotides: TGTGCCAGCAGCCTGGGGACTGCCCAAGAGACCCAGTACTTC. This codes for CASSLGTAQETQYF.

The V call is TRBV28, the J call TRBJ2-3; 8 nucleotides line up with TRBD2. The V and J ends lost 5 bases and 2 bases, in that order; junction bases with no gene match: 9. This CDR3 is 16 amino acids long. In germline, CDR1 is MDHEN, CDR2 SYDVKM. The CDR3: CASSPADGRVTDTQYF. CDR3 coding DNA: TGTGCCAGCAGTCCCGCGGACGGGAGGGTCACAGATACGCAGTATTTT.

The chain joins TRBV28 to TRBJ1-2; no firm D call. V was trimmed by 3 bases and J by 4 bases, leaving 6 bases between them. The CDR3 is 12 amino acids. The germline gives CDR1 MDHEN, CDR2 SYDVKM. As DNA, the CDR3 is TGTGCCAGCAGTTTGAGGATCTATGGCTACACCTTC. As protein: CASSLRIYGYTF.

The rearrangement links TRBV18 to TRBJ1-1; the D gene is possibly TRBD1 (6 bases). CDR3 length: 13 residues. With 3 bases removed from V and 5 bases from J, the gap between germline ends came to 10 bases. Germline assignment: CDR1 KGHSH and CDR2 LQKENI. The CDR3 DNA reads TGTGCCAGCTCACCCGGACAGACGACTGAAGCTTTCTTT. Its protein product is CASSPGQTTEAFF.

This chain joins TRBV4-1 and TRBJ2-1, with 9 bases aligning to TRBD1. The CDR3 runs to 16 residues. V shed 1 base and J 6 bases; nucleotides not matched to a gene: 7. Germline loops: CDR1 MGHRA, CDR2 YSYEKL. The CDR3 sequence: CASSQVGTGKGNEQFF. CDR3 nucleotides: TGCGCCAGCAGCCAAGTGGGGACAGGGAAGGGCAATGAGCAGTTCTTC.

The chain carries TRBV19 and TRBJ1-2; 9 bases line up with TRBD1. This CDR3 has 15 amino acids. Germline V CDR1 and CDR2: LNHDA, SQIVND (reference sequence). The J segment lost 4 bases and the V segment lost 5 bases, leaving 8 bases of the junction unmatched. In nucleotides, the CDR3 is TGTGCCAGTAGTCGGGACAGGGCGCCAGGCTATGGCTACACCTTC. This codes for CASSRDRAPGYGYTF.

The chain has TRBV19 and TRBJ1-4; tentative D call: TRBD1 (5 bases). Germline V gene sequence: CDR1 LNHDA, CDR2 SQIVND (reference sequence). The CDR3 has 14 residues. The germline V and J ends were trimmed by 6 bases and 3 bases, with 11 bases remaining between them. The CDR3 DNA follows: TGTGCCAGTAGCAGGGTTTCGGCTAATGAAAAACTGTTTTTT. Translated, it gives CASSRVSANEKLFF.